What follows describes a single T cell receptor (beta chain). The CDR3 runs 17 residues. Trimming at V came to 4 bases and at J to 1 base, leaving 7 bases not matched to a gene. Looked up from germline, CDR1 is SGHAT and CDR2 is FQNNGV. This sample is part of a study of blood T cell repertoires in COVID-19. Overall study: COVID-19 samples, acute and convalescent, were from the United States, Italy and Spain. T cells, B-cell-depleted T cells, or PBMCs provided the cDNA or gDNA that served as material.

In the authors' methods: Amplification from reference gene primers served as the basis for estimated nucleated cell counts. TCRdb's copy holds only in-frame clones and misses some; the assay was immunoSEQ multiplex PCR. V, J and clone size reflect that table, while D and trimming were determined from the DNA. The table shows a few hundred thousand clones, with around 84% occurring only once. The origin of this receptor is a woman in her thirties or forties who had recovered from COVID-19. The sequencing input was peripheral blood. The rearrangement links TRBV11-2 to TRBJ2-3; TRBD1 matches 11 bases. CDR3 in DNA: TGTGCCAGCAGCTCTGGACAGGGGGCAGGGCGCACAGATACGCAGTATTTT. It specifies CASSSGQGAGRTDTQYF. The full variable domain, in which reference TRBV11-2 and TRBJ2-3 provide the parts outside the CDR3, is EAGVAQSPRYKIIEKRQSVAFWCNPISGHATLYWYQQILGQGPKLLIQFQNNGVVDDSQLPKDRFSAERLKGVDSTLKIQPAKLEDSAVYLCASSSGQGAGRTDTQYFGPGTRLTVL.